Listed here are 3 T cell receptor beta chains from one sample, sequenced in a study of cytomegalovirus exposure and HLA in healthy donors. PCR amplification relied on 60 Vbeta primers (plus 13 Jbeta primers). Generated by immunoSEQ multiplex PCR, the TCRdb table keeps only in-frame clones and is missing some. The profile covers 150,000 to 200,000 clones, with 75% to 90% appearing a single time and 2.3% taken by the ten largest. Sequenced sample: PBMCs. The origin of the receptors is a male donor in good health and CMV-seronegative.

The chain links TRBV6-5 to TRBJ1-2; the D is unclear. This CDR3 spans 12 amino acids. Germline V gives CDR1 MNHEY, CDR2 SVGAGI. Deletions cut 5 bases from V and 4 bases from J, with 8 bases between. The CDR3 DNA follows: TGTGCCAGCAGTGCGCCGGTCTATGGCTACACCTTC. This translates into CASSAPVYGYTF.

This rearrangement joins TRBV7-9 to TRBJ2-3, with D perhaps TRBD1 (6 bases). V lost 5 bases and J lost 0, with 12 bases in between. Per the germline V gene, CDR1 is SEHNR and CDR2 is FQNEAQ (reference sequence). This CDR3 is built from 15 residues. The CDR3 DNA reads as TGTGCCAGCAGCCACAGGGCAACTAGCACAGATACGCAGTATTTT. It is translated as CASSHRATSTDTQYF.

The chain combines TRBV5-1 with TRBJ1-1; 9 nucleotides agree with TRBD1. Germline lookup yields CDR1 SGHRS and CDR2 YFSETQ. The ends lost 4 bases at V and 5 bases at J; junction bases unmatched: 9. The CDR3 consists of 15 residues. CDR3 region: CASSPEGTGRTEAFF. The CDR3 DNA is TGCGCCAGCAGCCCGGAGGGGACAGGGAGGACTGAAGCTTTCTTT.